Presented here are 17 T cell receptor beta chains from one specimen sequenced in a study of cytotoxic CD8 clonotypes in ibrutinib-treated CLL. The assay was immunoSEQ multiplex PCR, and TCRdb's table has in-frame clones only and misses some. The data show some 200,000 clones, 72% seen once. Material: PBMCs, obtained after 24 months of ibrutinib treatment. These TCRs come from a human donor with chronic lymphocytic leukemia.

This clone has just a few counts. The CDR3: CASSILRTIDGYTF. CDR3 sequence (DNA): TGTGCCAGTAGTATATTGAGAACTATTGATGGCTACACCTTC. The V gene is TRBV19, the J gene TRBJ1-2; D unresolved. Germline V gene sequence: CDR1 LNHDA, CDR2 SQIVND (reference sequence). The V and J ends lost 2 bases and 6 bases respectively, with 13 bases between them. This CDR3 has 14 residues.

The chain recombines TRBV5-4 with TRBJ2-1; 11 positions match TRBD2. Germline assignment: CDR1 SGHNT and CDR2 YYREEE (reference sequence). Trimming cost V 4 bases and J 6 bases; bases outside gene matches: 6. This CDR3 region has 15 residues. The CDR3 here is CASSQGLADSNEQFF. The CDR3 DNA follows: TGTGCCAGCAGCCAGGGACTAGCGGACTCCAATGAGCAGTTCTTC.

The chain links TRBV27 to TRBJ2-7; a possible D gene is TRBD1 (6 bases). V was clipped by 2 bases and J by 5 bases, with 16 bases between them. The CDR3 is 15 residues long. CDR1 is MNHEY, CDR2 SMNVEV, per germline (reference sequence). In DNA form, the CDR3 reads TGTGCCAGCAGTTTACTCAGGGGTTCTTACGACGAGCAGTACTTC. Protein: CASSLLRGSYDEQYF.

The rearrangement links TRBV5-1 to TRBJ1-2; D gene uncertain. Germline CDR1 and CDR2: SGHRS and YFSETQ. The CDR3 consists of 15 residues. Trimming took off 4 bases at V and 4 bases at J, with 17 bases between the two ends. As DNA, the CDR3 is TGCGCCAGCAGCCTGGAGGTAGCCAAAGTCTATGGCTACACCTTC. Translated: CASSLEVAKVYGYTF. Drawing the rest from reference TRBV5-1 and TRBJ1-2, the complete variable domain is KAGVTQTPRYLIKTRGQQVTLSCSPISGHRSVSWYQQTPGQGLQFLFEYFSETQRNKGNFPGRFSGRQFSNSRSEMNVSTLELGDSALYLCASSLEVAKVYGYTFGSGTRLTVV.

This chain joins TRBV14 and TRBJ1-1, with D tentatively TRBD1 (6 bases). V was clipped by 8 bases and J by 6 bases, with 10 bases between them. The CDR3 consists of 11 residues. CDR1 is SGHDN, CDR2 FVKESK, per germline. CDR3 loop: CASGTGPEAFF. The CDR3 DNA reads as TGTGCCAGCGGAACAGGGCCTGAAGCTTTCTTT. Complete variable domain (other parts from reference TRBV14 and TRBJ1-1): EAGVTQFPSHSVIEKGQTVTLRCDPISGHDNLYWYRRVMGKEIKFLLHFVKESKQDESGMPNNRFLAERTGGTYSTLKVQPAELEDSGVYFCASGTGPEAFFGQGTRLTVV.

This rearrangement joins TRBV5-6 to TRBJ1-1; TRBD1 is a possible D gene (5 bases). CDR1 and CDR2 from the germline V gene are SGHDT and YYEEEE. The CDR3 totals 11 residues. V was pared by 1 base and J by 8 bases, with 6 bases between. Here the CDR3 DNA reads TGTGCCAGCAGCTTGTGGACAGAAGCTTTCTTT. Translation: CASSLWTEAFF.

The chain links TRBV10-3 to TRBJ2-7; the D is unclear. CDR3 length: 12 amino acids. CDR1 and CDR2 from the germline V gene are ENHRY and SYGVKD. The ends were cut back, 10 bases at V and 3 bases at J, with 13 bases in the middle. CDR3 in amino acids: CANGRAVYEQYF. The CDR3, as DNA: TGTGCCAACGGACGTGCAGTCTACGAGCAGTACTTC.

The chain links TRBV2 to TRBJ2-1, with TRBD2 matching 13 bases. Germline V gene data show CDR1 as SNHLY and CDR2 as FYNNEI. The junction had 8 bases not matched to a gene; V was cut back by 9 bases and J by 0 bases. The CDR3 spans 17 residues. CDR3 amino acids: CARVGLAGDGSYNEQFF. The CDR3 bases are TGTGCCAGGGTCGGACTAGCGGGAGACGGCTCCTACAATGAGCAGTTCTTC.

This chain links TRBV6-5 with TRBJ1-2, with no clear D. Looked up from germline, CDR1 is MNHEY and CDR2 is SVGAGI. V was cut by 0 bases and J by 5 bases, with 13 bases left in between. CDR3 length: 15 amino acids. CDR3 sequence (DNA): TGTGCCAGCAGTTACTCGTTGCAGGACTCATATGGCTACACCTTC. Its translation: CASSYSLQDSYGYTF.

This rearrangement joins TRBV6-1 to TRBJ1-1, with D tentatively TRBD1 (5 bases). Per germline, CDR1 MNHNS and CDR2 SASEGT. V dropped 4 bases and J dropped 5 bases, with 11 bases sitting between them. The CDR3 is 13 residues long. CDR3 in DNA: TGTGCCAGCAGTGGGGACTTAGGGACTGAAGCTTTCTTT. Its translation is CASSGDLGTEAFF.

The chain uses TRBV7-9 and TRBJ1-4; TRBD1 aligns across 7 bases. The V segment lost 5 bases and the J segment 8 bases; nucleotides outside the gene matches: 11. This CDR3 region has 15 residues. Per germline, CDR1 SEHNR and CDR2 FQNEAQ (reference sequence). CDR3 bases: TGTGCCAGCAGCCCACAGACAGGGCGGGGCGAAAAACTGTTTTTT. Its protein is CASSPQTGRGEKLFF.

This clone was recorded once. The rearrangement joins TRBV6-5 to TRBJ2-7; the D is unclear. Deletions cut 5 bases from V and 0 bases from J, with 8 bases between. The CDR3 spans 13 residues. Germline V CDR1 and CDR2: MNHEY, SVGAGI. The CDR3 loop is CASSKGFSYEQYF. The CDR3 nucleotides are TGTGCCAGCAGTAAGGGTTTCTCCTACGAGCAGTACTTC.

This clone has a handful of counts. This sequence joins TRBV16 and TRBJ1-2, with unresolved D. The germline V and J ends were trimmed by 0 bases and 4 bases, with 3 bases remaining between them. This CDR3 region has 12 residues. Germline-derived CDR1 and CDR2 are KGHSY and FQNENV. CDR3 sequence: CASSQSPYGYTF. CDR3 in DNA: TGTGCCAGCAGCCAATCGCCCTATGGCTACACCTTC.

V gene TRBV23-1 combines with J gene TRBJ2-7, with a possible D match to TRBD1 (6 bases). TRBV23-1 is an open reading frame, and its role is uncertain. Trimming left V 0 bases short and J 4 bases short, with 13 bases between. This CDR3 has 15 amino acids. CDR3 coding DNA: TGCGCCAGCAGTCAATCTCGGACAGAGACTTACGAGCAGTACTTC. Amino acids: CASSQSRTETYEQYF.

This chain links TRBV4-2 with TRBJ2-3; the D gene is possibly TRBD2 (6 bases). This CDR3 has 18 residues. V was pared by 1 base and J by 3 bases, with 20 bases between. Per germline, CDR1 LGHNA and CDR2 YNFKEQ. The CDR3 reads CASSQGVRGLFMTDTQYF. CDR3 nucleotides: TGTGCCAGCAGCCAAGGAGTAAGGGGACTCTTTATGACAGATACGCAGTATTTT.

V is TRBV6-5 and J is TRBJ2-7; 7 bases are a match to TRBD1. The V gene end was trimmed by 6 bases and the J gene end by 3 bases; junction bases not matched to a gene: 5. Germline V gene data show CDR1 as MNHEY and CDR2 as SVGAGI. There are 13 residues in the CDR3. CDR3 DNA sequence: TGTGCCAGCAGCCGGACAGGCCGCTACGAGCAGTACTTC. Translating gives CASSRTGRYEQYF.

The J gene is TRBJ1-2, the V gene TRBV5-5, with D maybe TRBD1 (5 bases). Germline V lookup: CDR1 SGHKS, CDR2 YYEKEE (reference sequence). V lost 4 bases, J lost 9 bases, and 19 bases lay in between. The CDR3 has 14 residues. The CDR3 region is CASSPSGGWSSYTF. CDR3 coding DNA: TGTGCCAGCAGCCCGAGCGGGGGTTGGTCAAGCTACACCTTC.